These 27 T cell receptor beta chains were sequenced from one sample in a study of blood T cell repertoires in COVID-19. Sequencing used immunoSEQ multiplex PCR; TCRdb keeps in-frame clones, though not all of them. Among about 160,000 clones listed, roughly 82% were seen once. Sequencing was carried out using peripheral blood. Receptors originate from a human donor with acute or convalescent COVID-19. The donor label of this sample is uncertain.

The rearrangement joins TRBV4-2 to TRBJ2-2; possibly TRBD2 for D (5 bases). Between the trimmed V and J ends, which lost 4 bases and 6 bases, there was a span of 15 bases. The CDR3 sequence is 15 residues long. In germline, CDR1 is LGHNA, CDR2 YNFKEQ. The CDR3 DNA is TGTGCCAGCAGCCCAGGACTCCTAAGGGCCGGGGAGCTGTTTTTT. It is translated as CASSPGLLRAGELFF.

The rearrangement joins TRBV4-2 to TRBJ1-4; D may be TRBD1 (5 bases). With 4 bases removed from V and 7 bases from J, the gap between germline ends came to 13 bases. This CDR3 is 14 amino acids long. Per germline, CDR1 LGHNA and CDR2 YNFKEQ. The CDR3 bases are TGTGCCAGCAGCCTGGGGGGTGGCCGTGAAAAACTGTTTTTT. This encodes CASSLGGGREKLFF.

CDR3 DNA sequence: TGTGCCAGCAGCCGGACAGGGGGCTCATTGAACACTGAAGCTTTCTTT. Protein sequence: CASSRTGGSLNTEAFF. The chain recombines TRBV5-4 with TRBJ1-1; 11 bases agree with TRBD1. V shed 4 bases, J shed 0 bases, and the junction held 5 bases outside the gene matches. The CDR3 extends over 16 amino acids. Per germline, CDR1 SGHNT and CDR2 YYREEE (reference sequence). The variable domain in full, completed from reference TRBV5-4 and TRBJ1-1, reads ETGVTQSPTHLIKTRGQQVTLRCSSQSGHNTVSWYQQALGQGPQFIFQYYREEENGRGNFPPRFSGLQFPNYSSELNVNALELDDSALYLCASSRTGGSLNTEAFFGQGTRLTVV.

This sequence joins TRBV3-1 (or the pseudogene TRBV3-2) and TRBJ1-2; 7 bases map to TRBD1. CDR3 size: 15 residues. Trimming at V came to 0 bases and at J to 6 bases, leaving 7 bases not matched to a gene. Germline lookup yields CDR1 LGHDT and CDR2 YNNKEL (reference sequence). The DNA for the CDR3 is TGTGCCAGCAGCCAAGAAGTAGGGGGCAGCAATGGCTACACCTTC. Residues: CASSQEVGGSNGYTF.

The chain carries TRBV6-5 and TRBJ2-2; possible D gene TRBD2, 7 bases. V lost 8 bases to trimming and J lost 7 bases, with 14 bases between them. This CDR3 is built from 13 residues. Germline loops: CDR1 MNHEY, CDR2 SVGAGI. The CDR3 bases are TGTGCCAGCGGGGGGGCCGGTTTCGGGGAGCTGTTTTTT. Translating gives CASGGAGFGELFF.

The DNA for the CDR3 is TGTGCCAGCAGCCGGGGAAATAACTATGGCTACACCTTC. Protein product: CASSRGNNYGYTF. V gene TRBV6-5 combines with J gene TRBJ1-2; no firm D call. Germline V gene lookup returns CDR1 MNHEY and CDR2 SVGAGI. V was shortened by 6 bases and J by 1 base, with 9 bases between the two germline ends. This CDR3 contains 13 residues.

The V and J genes are TRBV2 and TRBJ2-3; 8 bases align to TRBD2. The CDR3 spans 14 residues. CDR1 SNHLY and CDR2 FYNNEI come from the germline V gene. With 4 bases clipped from V and 4 bases from J, the junction kept 4 bases outside the gene matches. DNA of the CDR3: TGTGCCAGCAGTGTCTTCGGGGGGGCAGATACGCAGTATTTT. It specifies CASSVFGGADTQYF.

J is TRBJ1-4 and V is TRBV2, with a tentative D call TRBD1 (5 bases). The CDR3 consists of 15 residues. Trimming removed 7 bases at V and 7 bases at J, with 19 bases between. Germline CDR1 is SNHLY and CDR2 is FYNNEI. The CDR3 DNA reads as TGTGCCAGCATTAAGAGATCAGGGTGGGGTGAAAAACTGTTTTTT. It translates to CASIKRSGWGEKLFF.

This rearrangement joins TRBV6-5 to TRBJ2-3; TRBD2 matches 7 bases. CDR3 length: 15 residues. Germline-derived CDR1 and CDR2 are MNHEY and SVGAGI. V gave up 5 bases and J gave up 4 bases; unmatched junction bases: 9. Here the CDR3 reads CASSQTSPSPDTQYF. For the CDR3, the DNA is TGTGCCAGCAGTCAGACTAGCCCCTCACCAGATACGCAGTATTTT.

V gene TRBV11-3 combines with J gene TRBJ1-2; D is uncertain. Germline CDR1 and CDR2: SGHNT and YENEEA. Trimming pared 4 bases from V and 4 bases from J, leaving 16 bases between. The CDR3 totals 15 residues. The CDR3 region has the DNA TGTGCCAGCAGCTCTCCAGCCCGCCGCGGCTATGGCTACACCTTC. Translating it yields CASSSPARRGYGYTF.

The chain joins TRBV5-4 to TRBJ2-5, with 9 nucleotides matching TRBD1. With V trimmed by 4 bases and J by 2 bases, 3 bases remained unmatched. Germline V gives CDR1 SGHNT, CDR2 YYREEE (reference sequence). This CDR3 spans 14 amino acids. DNA of the CDR3: TGTGCCAGCAGCCAGACAGGGGGGCAAGAGACCCAGTACTTC. Protein sequence: CASSQTGGQETQYF.

The table lists this clone with a count of one. This chain joins TRBV18 and TRBJ2-7; TRBD1 aligns across 9 bases. Losses at the gene ends were 4 bases for V and 6 bases for J; bases not matched to a gene: 19. The germline gives CDR1 KGHSH, CDR2 LQKENI. The CDR3 runs 18 residues. The CDR3 DNA follows: TGTGCCAGCTCACATCGAGACGTAACCGGGACAGGGATGGTCGAGCAGTACTTC. Protein sequence: CASSHRDVTGTGMVEQYF.

CDR3 residues: CASSTGTSGGGEQFF. The CDR3 nucleotides read TGTGCCAGCAGTACCGGGACTAGCGGGGGAGGTGAGCAGTTCTTC. The J gene is TRBJ2-1, the V gene TRBV27; 14 bases match TRBD2. The junction had 6 bases not matched to a gene; V was cut back by 5 bases and J by 9 bases. The CDR3 covers 15 residues. Looked up from germline, CDR1 is MNHEY and CDR2 is SMNVEV (reference sequence).

There are a few counts of this clone. This sequence joins TRBV7-6 and TRBJ2-5; 7 bases agree with TRBD2. V lost 5 bases, J lost 2 bases, and 5 bases stayed unmatched. Germline V gene sequence: CDR1 SGHVS, CDR2 FNYEAQ. This CDR3 contains 14 residues. CDR3 bases: TGTGCCAGCAGCCGGGGACTACCGCAAGAGACCCAGTACTTC. Translating it yields CASSRGLPQETQYF.

This clone has just one count. This chain joins TRBV6-6 and TRBJ2-1, with 7 bases identical to TRBD1. This CDR3 region has 13 residues. Germline V CDR1 and CDR2: MNHNY, SVGAGI (reference sequence). The J segment lost 7 bases and the V segment lost 8 bases, leaving 8 bases of the junction unmatched. CDR3 sequence reads: CASGGTDLNEQFF. CDR3 nucleotide sequence: TGTGCCAGCGGTGGGACAGACTTAAATGAGCAGTTCTTC.

The chain couples TRBV7-9 to TRBJ1-1; 10 bases align to TRBD1. Germline trimming cut 1 base from V and 8 bases from J; bases unmatched to any gene: 7. The germline gives CDR1 SEHNR, CDR2 FQNEAQ (reference sequence). The length of the CDR3 is 15 residues. The CDR3 region has the DNA TGTGCCAGCAGCTTAGGGGGGACAGGGGCACAGGAAGCTTTCTTT. This translates into CASSLGGTGAQEAFF.

The chain has TRBV7-9 and TRBJ2-2; TRBD1 aligns across 10 bases. The CDR3 contains 15 residues. CDR1 and CDR2 (germline): SEHNR, FQNEAQ (reference sequence). V dropped 7 bases and J dropped 3; count of bases not matched to a gene: 5. CDR3 DNA: TGTGCCAGCATCATCGGGACAGGGGACACCGGGGAGCTGTTTTTT. It yields the protein CASIIGTGDTGELFF.

V is TRBV11-2 and J is TRBJ2-3, with D perhaps TRBD2 (5 bases). Germline V CDR1 and CDR2: SGHAT, FQNNGV. The CDR3 has 14 amino acids. V lost 5 bases, J lost 6 bases, and 15 bases lay in between. The CDR3 loop reads CASSQGRGADTQYF. The CDR3 nucleotides are TGTGCCAGCAGCCAAGGACGGGGTGCGGATACGCAGTATTTT.

This rearrangement joins TRBV10-3 to TRBJ1-2, with 7 bases lining up with TRBD1. J lost 4 bases, V lost 7 bases, and 6 bases had no gene match. This CDR3 is built from 13 residues. Germline loops: CDR1 ENHRY, CDR2 SYGVKD. CDR3: CAINTGTAYGYTF. The CDR3 DNA follows: TGTGCCATCAACACCGGGACAGCCTATGGCTACACCTTC.

The J gene is TRBJ1-2, the V gene TRBV7-9; no clear D. V was trimmed by 2 bases and J by 2 bases, leaving 6 bases between them. Germline CDR1 reads SEHNR; CDR2 reads FQNEAQ (reference sequence). The CDR3 sequence is 13 residues long. CDR3 region: CASSLLQNYGYTF. Here the CDR3 DNA reads TGTGCCAGCAGCTTACTGCAGAACTATGGCTACACCTTC.

The CDR3, as DNA: TGTGCCAGCAGCGTAGCGGGACAGGGATACACTGAAGCTTTCTTT. Translating gives CASSVAGQGYTEAFF. The V gene is TRBV9, the J gene TRBJ1-1; 9 nucleotides match TRBD1. This CDR3 comprises 15 residues. Germline CDR1 SGDLS, CDR2 YYNGEE. Trimming removed 0 bases from V and 3 bases from J; junction bases left unmatched: 3.

The chain combines TRBV2 with TRBJ1-4; D unresolved. V shed 5 bases and J shed 5 bases, with 18 bases lying between them. This CDR3 spans 16 amino acids. Germline CDR1 and CDR2: SNHLY and FYNNEI. Here the CDR3 reads CASSSYRLAGNEKLFF. CDR3 DNA: TGTGCCAGCAGTTCATATCGCCTGGCGGGGAATGAAAAACTGTTTTTT. The whole variable domain, filled in from reference TRBV2 and TRBJ1-4, reads EPEVTQTPSHQVTQMGQEVILRCVPISNHLYFYWYRQILGQKVEFLVSFYNNEISEKSEIFDDQFSVERPDGSNFTLKIRSTKLEDSAMYFCASSSYRLAGNEKLFFGSGTQLSVL.

The chain uses TRBV18 and TRBJ1-2; D gene uncertain. Germline V lookup: CDR1 KGHSH, CDR2 LQKENI. The CDR3 is 14 amino acids. The V end lost 3 bases, the J end lost 4 bases, and 12 bases lay between the germline ends. The DNA for the CDR3 is TGTGCCAGCTCACCGGAGGCCAGTGGCTATGGCTACACCTTC. Translating it yields CASSPEASGYGYTF. Variable domain in full (rest from reference TRBV18 and TRBJ1-2): NAGVMQNPRHLVRRRGQEARLRCSPMKGHSHVYWYRQLPEEGLKFMVYLQKENIIDESGMPKERFSAEFPKEGPSILRIQQVVRGDSAAYFCASSPEASGYGYTFGSGTRLTVV.

The count of this clone is one. The chain joins TRBV19 to TRBJ1-1; 7 bases are shared with TRBD1. CDR1 and CDR2 (germline): LNHDA, SQIVND (reference sequence). CDR3 length equals 14 residues. With V trimmed by 7 bases and J by 5 bases, 10 bases remained unmatched. CDR3 sequence (DNA): TGTGCCAGTAAGGAACAGGGGATGGCTACTGAAGCTTTCTTT. It codes for CASKEQGMATEAFF.

The chain couples TRBV19 to TRBJ2-7; D is uncertain. Germline-derived CDR1 and CDR2 are LNHDA and SQIVND (reference sequence). V was shortened by 3 bases and J by 7 bases, with 22 bases between the two germline ends. The CDR3 length is 16 residues. The CDR3 here is CASSIGSRGTYAEQYF. The CDR3 DNA follows: TGTGCCAGTAGTATTGGGTCGAGAGGAACCTACGCTGAGCAGTACTTC. Complete variable domain (other parts from reference TRBV19 and TRBJ2-7): DGGITQSPKYLFRKEGQNVTLSCEQNLNHDAMYWYRQDPGQGLRLIYYSQIVNDFQKGDIAEGYSVSREKKESFPLTVTSAQKNPTAFYLCASSIGSRGTYAEQYFGPGTRLTVT.

The chain is built from TRBV19 and TRBJ2-1, with 8 positions matching TRBD2. V gave up 4 bases and J gave up 15 bases; unmatched junction bases: 11. Germline loops: CDR1 LNHDA, CDR2 SQIVND (reference sequence). This CDR3 comprises 13 residues. In DNA, the CDR3 is TGTGCCAGTAGTACGAATGTAGCGGGGAATGTGTTCTTC. This translates into CASSTNVAGNVFF.

The V gene is TRBV4-3, the J gene TRBJ1-3; possible D gene TRBD1, 5 bases. Germline assignment: CDR1 LGHNA and CDR2 YSLEER. Trimming left V 0 bases short and J 7 bases short, with 16 bases between. There are 16 residues in the CDR3. In nucleotides, the CDR3 is TGCGCCAGCAGCCAAGATTATCGGGGGTCACAGAACACCATATATTTT. This translates into CASSQDYRGSQNTIYF.